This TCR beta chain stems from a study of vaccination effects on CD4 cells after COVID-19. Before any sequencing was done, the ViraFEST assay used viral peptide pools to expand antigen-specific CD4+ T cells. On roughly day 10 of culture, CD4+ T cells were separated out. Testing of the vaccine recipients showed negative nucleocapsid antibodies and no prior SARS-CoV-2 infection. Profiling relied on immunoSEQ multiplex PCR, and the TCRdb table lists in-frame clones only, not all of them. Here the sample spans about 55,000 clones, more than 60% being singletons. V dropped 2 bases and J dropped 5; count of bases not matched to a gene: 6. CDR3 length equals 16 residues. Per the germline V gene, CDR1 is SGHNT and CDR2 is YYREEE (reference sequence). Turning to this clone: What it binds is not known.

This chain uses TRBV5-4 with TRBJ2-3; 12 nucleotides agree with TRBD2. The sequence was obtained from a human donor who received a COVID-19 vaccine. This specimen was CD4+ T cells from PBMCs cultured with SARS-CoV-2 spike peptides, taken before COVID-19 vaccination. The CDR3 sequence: CASSLLPGLAGDTQYF. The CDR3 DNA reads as TGTGCCAGCAGCTTACTACCGGGACTAGCGGGAGATACGCAGTATTTT.